This TCR beta chain was recorded in a study of cytomegalovirus exposure and HLA in healthy donors. Study-wide results and limits: For presence/absence analyses, sequencing depth was assumed to be roughly uniform across donors. A link between a missense DCLRE1C variant and TCR beta V- and J-gene trimming emerged from a later analysis. Cytomegalovirus-associated status was assigned to about 160 TCR beta chains.

With 60 Vbeta and 13 Jbeta primers, the PCR was carried out. This table comes from immunoSEQ multiplex PCR, and its TCRdb copy is limited to in-frame clones, with some not included. Seen here are roughly 150,000 clones, about 80% observed once, and the top ten hold 9% to 10%. Germline lookup yields CDR1 MNHNS and CDR2 SASEGT. With V trimmed by 5 bases and J by 8 bases, 8 bases remained unmatched. This CDR3 contains 14 residues. The sample holds a few counts of this clone. Its antigen is not known. Sequenced input: PBMCs. This clonotype was obtained from a man aged 18 to 30 in good health and CMV-seropositive. The J gene is TRBJ1-4, the V gene TRBV6-1; 7 bases are a match to TRBD1. CDR3 amino acids: CASSLDRVREKLFF. The CDR3 DNA reads as TGTGCCAGCAGTCTAGACAGGGTTCGAGAAAAACTGTTTTTT.